Below, 9 T cell receptor beta chains from the same sample are listed, as sequenced in a study of cytomegalovirus exposure and HLA in healthy donors. Vbeta (60) and Jbeta (13) primers were used in the PCR. Sequenced by immunoSEQ multiplex PCR; TCRdb stores in-frame clones only, minus some. Of tens of thousands of clones in the sample, around 74% were seen once. Sequenced sample: PBMCs. The receptors stem from a woman younger than 45 in good health and CMV-seropositive.

V gene TRBV5-1 combines with J gene TRBJ2-3; 9 bases are shared with TRBD1. Trimming cost V 4 bases and J 3 bases; bases outside gene matches: 3. The CDR3 sequence is 14 residues long. The V gene's germline CDR1 is SGHRS and CDR2 YFSETQ. Here the CDR3 DNA reads TGCGCCAGCAGCCGGGACAGGGATACAGATACGCAGTATTTT. Protein sequence: CASSRDRDTDTQYF.

In its sample, this clone was seen a few times. V usage is TRBV28 and J usage is TRBJ2-7; TRBD1 is a possible D gene (6 bases). Germline V gene lookup returns CDR1 MDHEN and CDR2 SYDVKM. Trimming shortened V by 8 bases and J by 0 bases, and 8 bases separated the two germline ends. The CDR3 runs 12 residues. DNA for the CDR3: TGTGCCAGCCAGGACAGCTCCTACGAGCAGTACTTC. Translating gives CASQDSSYEQYF.

The V gene is TRBV27, the J gene TRBJ2-1; D unresolved. Trimming shortened V by 2 bases and J by 0 bases, and 5 bases separated the two germline ends. Germline V gene sequence: CDR1 MNHEY, CDR2 SMNVEV (reference sequence). This CDR3 is 14 amino acids long. For the CDR3, the DNA is TGTGCCAGCAGTTTAGGTAGCTCCTACAATGAGCAGTTCTTC. Its translation: CASSLGSSYNEQFF.

The chain combines TRBV7-9 with TRBJ2-1; no clear D gene. The CDR3 spans 16 residues. CDR1 is SEHNR and CDR2 is FQNEAQ in the germline V gene (reference sequence). V was clipped by 7 bases and J by 6 bases, with 22 bases between them. The CDR3 DNA reads as TGTGCCAGCACCCCTGACTTAGTAGTCGAGACCAATGAGCAGTTCTTC. The encoded protein is CASTPDLVVETNEQFF.

The table lists this clone with a few counts. The J gene is TRBJ1-4, the V gene TRBV6-5; TRBD1 might be the D (6 bases). The CDR3 runs 15 residues. The V gene's germline CDR1 is MNHEY and CDR2 SVGAGI. V lost 6 bases to trimming and J lost 3 bases, with 14 bases between them. The CDR3 sequence is CASSGWGQANEKLFF. The DNA of the CDR3 is TGTGCCAGCAGCGGGTGGGGACAAGCTAATGAAAAACTGTTTTTT.

V is TRBV30 and J is TRBJ1-2, with D perhaps TRBD1 (5 bases). The germline V gene encodes CDR1 GTSNPN and CDR2 SVGIG (reference sequence). V was clipped by 5 bases and J by 1 base, with 20 bases between them. The CDR3 sequence is 16 residues long. This CDR3 reads CAWEGAGRDYNYGYTF. The CDR3 nucleotides are TGTGCCTGGGAAGGCGCGGGCAGGGACTATAACTATGGCTACACCTTC.

The chain couples TRBV28 to TRBJ2-5; 8 bases agree with TRBD1. The germline gives CDR1 MDHEN, CDR2 SYDVKM. The CDR3 runs to 14 residues. V lost 5 bases and J lost 4; bases outside the gene matches: 6. The CDR3 sequence is CASSAGGWGETQYF. Here the CDR3 DNA reads TGTGCCAGCAGTGCAGGGGGCTGGGGAGAGACCCAGTACTTC.

With respect to this clone: The same CDR3 is also encoded by other DNA sequences in this sample. The chain recombines TRBV6-5 with TRBJ2-7; D not certain. CDR3 size: 12 residues. Per germline, CDR1 MNHEY and CDR2 SVGAGI. Trimming removed 6 bases from V and 0 bases from J, with 6 bases in between. CDR3: CASSRSSYEQYF. The DNA of the CDR3 is TGTGCCAGCAGCCGTAGCTCCTACGAGCAGTACTTC.

The chain is built from TRBV9 and TRBJ1-1; TRBD1 matches 7 bases. V shed 0 bases and J 1 base; nucleotides not matched to a gene: 3. CDR1 is SGDLS and CDR2 is YYNGEE in the germline V gene. CDR3 length: 15 amino acids. CDR3 nucleotide sequence: TGTGCCAGCAGCGTAGTGGGGACAGCGAACACTGAAGCTTTCTTT. Its protein is CASSVVGTANTEAFF.